Listed below are T cell receptor beta chains from one sample, sequenced in a study of chemoradiotherapy in HPV16-positive cancers. Profiled with immunoSEQ multiplex PCR; TCRdb holds only in-frame clones, not every one. This table has around 13,000 clones, around 71% appearing once. Sampling was performed from a patient who underwent chemoradiotherapy. The receptor set was obtained from a human donor with HPV-associated anogenital cancer. The CDR3 runs from the conserved cysteine through the conserved F or W. A D gene is named only where the DNA matches it firmly. Size tells how often a clone was seen (once, few, many) or the class of an expanded clone, and some rows leave it out.

clone_size,d_call,v_call,j_call,cdr3_aa,cdr3_nt
few,NA,TRBV7-9,TRBJ1-2,CASSLATAGRRYGYTF,TGTGCCAGCAGCTTAGCGACGGCAGGGAGAAGGTATGGCTACACCTTC
NA,NA,TRBV5-5,TRBJ2-1,CASTVQISYNEQFF,TGTGCCAGCACGGTCCAGATCTCCTACAATGAGCAGTTCTTC
few,NA,TRBV19,TRBJ1-1,CASSPGRIGNTEAFF,TGTGCCAGTAGTCCCGGACGGATCGGGAACACTGAAGCTTTCTTT
NA,TRBD1,TRBV28,TRBJ1-5,CASTNPGQGRNQPQHF,TGTGCCAGCACTAATCCAGGACAGGGCCGCAATCAGCCCCAGCATTTT
NA,NA,TRBV7-2,TRBJ1-1,CASFSIGDLGTEAFF,TGTGCCAGTTTTTCGATCGGGGATCTTGGCACTGAAGCTTTCTTT
few,NA,TRBV10-3,TRBJ1-1,CAIFRGTEAFF,TGTGCCATCTTTAGGGGGACTGAAGCTTTCTTT
NA,TRBD1,TRBV5-1,TRBJ1-4,CASSSQGAANEKLFF,TGCGCCAGCAGCTCCCAGGGGGCGGCTAATGAAAAACTGTTTTTT
medium-sized,TRBD1,TRBV19,TRBJ1-5,CASSFGTESNQPQHF,TGTGCCAGTAGTTTCGGGACAGAAAGCAATCAGCCCCAGCATTTT
NA,NA,TRBV29-1,TRBJ2-5,CSVERGVGRAETQYF,TGCAGCGTCGAGAGAGGAGTAGGGAGAGCCGAGACCCAGTACTTC
NA,TRBD1,TRBV5-1,TRBJ1-3,CASSLAATGASGNTIYF,TGCGCCAGCAGCTTGGCCGCGACAGGGGCCTCTGGAAACACCATATATTTT
NA,NA,TRBV9,TRBJ2-2,CASSVEGRRELFF,TGTGCCAGCAGCGTGGAGGGGCGCAGGGAGCTGTTTTTT
few,NA,TRBV5-1,TRBJ2-1,CASSLGAHSSYNEQFF,TGCGCCAGCAGCTTGGGGGCCCACAGCTCCTACAATGAGCAGTTCTTC